These 6 T cell receptor beta chains were sequenced from one sample in a study of siplizumab effects on memory and regulatory T cells. The protocol was immunoSEQ multiplex PCR, while the TCRdb copy is restricted to in-frame clones and leaves out a portion. The profile shows some 73,000 clones, around 93% of them singletons. The sequencing sample was made of CD8+ T cells sorted from blood. The receptors derive from a human donor in good health.

This chain joins TRBV7-9 and TRBJ2-6, with D perhaps given as TRBD1 or TRBD2 (5 bases each). Germline lookup yields CDR1 SEHNR and CDR2 FQNEAQ (reference sequence). V was pared by 5 bases and J by 8 bases, with 16 bases between. This CDR3 region has 15 residues. CDR3 amino acids: CASSPGTAYPNVLTF. DNA of the CDR3: TGTGCCAGCAGCCCGGGGACCGCTTATCCCAACGTCCTGACTTTC.

The chain recombines TRBV7-9 with TRBJ1-5, with D hard to call. V dropped 1 base and J dropped 5 bases, with 12 bases sitting between them. Germline CDR1 is SEHNR and CDR2 is FQNEAQ (reference sequence). The CDR3 is made up of 15 amino acids. This CDR3 reads CASSLGVGWDQPQHF. The CDR3 nucleotides are TGTGCCAGCAGCTTAGGGGTGGGGTGGGATCAGCCCCAGCATTTT.

The chain links TRBV15 to TRBJ2-7, with D hard to call. Between the trimmed V and J ends, which lost 3 bases and 3 bases, there was a span of 12 bases. This CDR3 comprises 14 residues. Germline CDR1 is LNHNV and CDR2 is YYDKDF (reference sequence). Here the CDR3 DNA reads TGTGCCACCAGCAGGCCCGGAGAATTCTACGAGCAGTACTTC. Protein sequence: CATSRPGEFYEQYF. The entire variable domain, with the rest obtained from reference TRBV15 and TRBJ2-7, is as follows: DAMVIQNPRYQVTQFGKPVTLSCSQTLNHNVMYWYQQKSSQAPKLLFHYYDKDFNNEADTPDNFQSRRPNTSFCFLDIRSPGLGDTAMYLCATSRPGEFYEQYFGPGTRLTVT.

DNA for the CDR3: TGTGCCAGCAGGGCTAAGGAGGGCAATCAGCCCCAGCATTTT. Translating it yields CASRAKEGNQPQHF. The rearrangement joins TRBV6-1 to TRBJ1-5; D remains unclear. Trimming removed 6 bases at V and 2 bases at J, with 11 bases between. The CDR3 is made up of 14 amino acids. Germline lookup yields CDR1 MNHNS and CDR2 SASEGT.

This chain links TRBV7-6 with TRBJ1-6; tentative D call: TRBD1 (5 bases). CDR1 and CDR2 (germline): SGHVS, FNYEAQ. The V end was cut by 0 bases, the J end by 10 bases, with 13 bases between. The CDR3 contains 15 residues. DNA for the CDR3: TGTGCCAGCAGCTTAGCGGTGGGACCTGGGTCACCCCTCCACTTT. Translating it yields CASSLAVGPGSPLHF.

The rearrangement uses TRBV4-2 and TRBJ2-3; TRBD2 matches at 8 bases. The germline gives CDR1 LGHNA, CDR2 YNFKEQ. V shed 1 base, J shed 0 bases, and the junction held 3 bases outside the gene matches. This CDR3 has 16 residues. CDR3 coding DNA: TGTGCCAGCAGCCAAGCAGCGGGGGCCAGCACAGATACGCAGTATTTT. Translated: CASSQAAGASTDTQYF.